This entry lists 8 T cell receptor beta chains sequenced from one sample in a study of vaccination effects on CD4 cells after COVID-19. Antigen specificity for these receptors is unknown. TCRdb's copy holds only in-frame clones and misses some; the assay was immunoSEQ multiplex PCR. Of tens of thousands of clones in the sample, almost 70% were seen once. Prior to sequencing, the ViraFEST assay stimulated PBMC with viral peptide pools, which expanded the antigen-specific CD4+ T cells. Cultured cells yielded isolated CD4+ T cells after 10 days. Neither prior SARS-CoV-2 infection nor positive nucleocapsid antibodies were present in the vaccine recipients. Material: CD4+ T cells from PBMCs cultured with HCoV-NL63 spike peptides, obtained before COVID-19 vaccination. The receptors were gathered from a human donor who received a COVID-19 vaccine.

This chain connects TRBV19 to TRBJ2-5; D is unclear. V dropped 4 bases and J dropped 5 bases, with 14 bases sitting between them. The CDR3 runs 14 residues. Germline V lookup: CDR1 LNHDA, CDR2 SQIVND (reference sequence). CDR3 protein: CASSTLDRVETQYF. CDR3 sequence (DNA): TGTGCCAGTAGTACCCTCGATAGGGTGGAGACCCAGTACTTC.

The chain combines TRBV11-3 with TRBJ2-7; the D is unclear. CDR1 and CDR2 from the germline V gene are SGHNT and YENEEA. There are 13 residues in the CDR3. V was cut by 5 bases and J by 6 bases, with 14 bases left in between. The DNA of the CDR3 is TGTGCCAGCAGCCTAAGTAGGGTTGGCGAGCAGTACTTC. It specifies CASSLSRVGEQYF.

The chain links TRBV19 to TRBJ1-5, with TRBD1 matching 9 bases. Trimming took 11 bases from V and 1 from J; bases not matched to a gene: 9. The CDR3 length is 15 residues. The V gene's germline CDR1 is LNHDA and CDR2 SQIVND (reference sequence). In DNA form, the CDR3 reads TGTGCCTCAAACTTCGGGACAGGGAGCAATCAGCCCCAGCATTTT. It specifies CASNFGTGSNQPQHF.

V and J are TRBV19 and TRBJ2-7, with D unresolved. CDR1 is LNHDA and CDR2 is SQIVND in the germline V gene (reference sequence). The CDR3 has 15 residues. Trimming left V 5 bases short and J 0 bases short, with 14 bases between. CDR3: CASSHLHPSSYEQYF. DNA of the CDR3: TGTGCCAGTAGTCATTTACACCCGAGCTCCTACGAGCAGTACTTC.

In this sample, this clone turned up a few times. This chain links TRBV7-2 with TRBJ1-5; a possible D gene is TRBD1 (6 bases). The CDR3 has 17 residues. V was shortened by 1 base and J by 7 bases, with 20 bases between the two germline ends. The germline gives CDR1 SGHTA, CDR2 FQGNSA. The CDR3 DNA reads as TGTGCCAGCAGCTTAGTTTTTCGTGCGGGGGGCGGACAGCCCCAGCATTTT. This translates into CASSLVFRAGGGQPQHF. Complete variable domain (other parts from reference TRBV7-2 and TRBJ1-5): GAGVSQSPSNKVTEKGKDVELRCDPISGHTALYWYRQSLGQGLEFLIYFQGNSAPDKSGLPSDRFSAERTGGSVSTLTIQRTQQEDSAVYLCASSLVFRAGGGQPQHFGDGTRLSIL.

The V call is TRBV19, the J call TRBJ1-4; D might be TRBD1 (6 bases). The germline V and J ends were trimmed by 5 bases and 5 bases, with 15 bases remaining between them. CDR3 length: 15 residues. The germline V gene encodes CDR1 LNHDA and CDR2 SQIVND (reference sequence). The CDR3 nucleotides are TGTGCCAGTAGTCCTCAAGACAGGATAAATGAAAAACTGTTTTTT. Its translation is CASSPQDRINEKLFF.

This CDR3 is CASSWGGNEQFF. The DNA of the CDR3 is TGTGCCAGCAGCTGGGGGGGCAATGAGCAGTTCTTC. The rearrangement links TRBV5-4 to TRBJ2-1; 7 bases are a match to TRBD2. Germline V gene data show CDR1 as SGHNT and CDR2 as YYREEE (reference sequence). This CDR3 spans 12 amino acids. The J segment lost 6 bases and the V segment lost 3 bases, leaving 0 bases of the junction unmatched. Full variable domain (missing parts from reference TRBV5-4 and TRBJ2-1): ETGVTQSPTHLIKTRGQQVTLRCSSQSGHNTVSWYQQALGQGPQFIFQYYREEENGRGNFPPRFSGLQFPNYSSELNVNALELDDSALYLCASSWGGNEQFFGPGTRLTVL.

This chain joins TRBV11-2 and TRBJ2-1, with 8 bases lining up with TRBD2. The germline V gene has CDR1 SGHAT and CDR2 FQNNGV. The length of the CDR3 is 16 residues. Trimming took 5 bases from V and 3 from J; bases not matched to a gene: 9. This chain's CDR3 is CASSATLAGNYNEQFF. The CDR3, as DNA: TGTGCCAGCAGCGCGACGCTAGCGGGTAACTACAATGAGCAGTTCTTC.